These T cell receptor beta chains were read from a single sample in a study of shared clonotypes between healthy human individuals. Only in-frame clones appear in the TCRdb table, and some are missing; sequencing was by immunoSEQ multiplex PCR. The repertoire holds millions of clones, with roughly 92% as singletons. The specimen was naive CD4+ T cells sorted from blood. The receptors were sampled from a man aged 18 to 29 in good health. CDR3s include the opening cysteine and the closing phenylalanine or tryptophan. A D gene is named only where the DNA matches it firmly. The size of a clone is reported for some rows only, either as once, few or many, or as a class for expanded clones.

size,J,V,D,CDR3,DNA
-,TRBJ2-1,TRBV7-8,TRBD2,CASSWTQAGGHDEQFF,TGTGCCAGCAGCTGGACCCAAGCGGGGGGGCACGATGAGCAGTTCTTC
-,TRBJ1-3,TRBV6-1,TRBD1,CASSEARGQGALYTIYF,TGTGCCAGCAGTGAAGCGCGCGGACAGGGGGCGTTATACACCATATATTTT
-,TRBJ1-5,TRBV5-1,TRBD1,CASSLGIGGEQPQHF,TGCGCCAGCAGCTTGGGAATAGGGGGCGAACAGCCCCAGCATTTT
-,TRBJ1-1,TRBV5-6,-,CASSSPGFSTEAFF,TGTGCCAGCAGCTCTCCCGGCTTTAGCACTGAAGCTTTCTTT
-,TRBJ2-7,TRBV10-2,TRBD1,CASSQKDRGIYEQYF,TGCGCCAGCAGTCAAAAGGACAGGGGCATCTACGAGCAGTACTTC
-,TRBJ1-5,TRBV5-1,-,CASRSDWNQPQHF,TGCGCCAGCAGGTCCGACTGGAATCAGCCCCAGCATTTT
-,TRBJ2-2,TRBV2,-,CASSEWLTGELFF,TGTGCCAGCAGTGAGTGGCTCACCGGGGAGCTGTTTTTT
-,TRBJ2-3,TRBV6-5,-,CASSRGQGVTDTQYF,TGTGCCAGCAGTCGGGGGCAGGGTGTCACAGATACGCAGTATTTT
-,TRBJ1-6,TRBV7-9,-,CASSQPASPLHF,TGTGCCAGCAGCCAACCGGCGTCACCCCTCCACTTT
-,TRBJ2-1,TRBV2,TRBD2,CASSEPAGGYNEQFF,TGTGCCAGCAGTGAACCAGCGGGAGGATACAATGAGCAGTTCTTC
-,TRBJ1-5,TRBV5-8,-,CASSFKGSGSNQPQHF,TGTGCCAGCAGCTTTAAGGGATCGGGGAGCAATCAGCCCCAGCATTTT
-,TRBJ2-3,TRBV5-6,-,CASRIFYSVRSGDTQYF,TGTGCCAGCAGGATTTTCTACAGTGTGAGAAGTGGAGATACGCAGTATTTT
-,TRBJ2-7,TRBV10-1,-,CASSERGKSYEQYF,TGCGCCAGCAGTGAGAGGGGCAAGTCCTACGAGCAGTACTTC
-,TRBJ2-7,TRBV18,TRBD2,CASSPATSGRAHEQYF,TGTGCCAGCTCACCCGCGACTAGCGGGAGGGCCCACGAGCAGTACTTC
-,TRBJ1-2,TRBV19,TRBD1,CASSTPGQPHGGNYGYTF,TGTGCCAGTAGTACTCCGGGACAGCCACACGGGGGTAACTATGGCTACACCTTC
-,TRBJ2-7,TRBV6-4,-,CAISESNYEQYF,TGTGCCATCAGTGAGTCCAACTACGAGCAGTACTTC
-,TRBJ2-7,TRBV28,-,CASSVTPGAYEQYF,TGTGCCAGCAGTGTTACCCCTGGGGCCTACGAGCAGTACTTC
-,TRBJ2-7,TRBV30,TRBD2,CAWVPSSGRASEQYF,TGTGCCTGGGTGCCTTCTAGCGGGAGGGCAAGCGAGCAGTACTTC
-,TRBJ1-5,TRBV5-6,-,CASSLGGQGNQPQHF,TGTGCCAGCAGCTTGGGAGGCCAGGGGAATCAGCCCCAGCATTTT
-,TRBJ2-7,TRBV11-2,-,CASSLDGGAYEQYF,TGTGCCAGCAGCTTAGACGGGGGCGCGTACGAGCAGTACTTC
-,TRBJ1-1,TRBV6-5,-,CASSYGGSYSEAFF,TGTGCCAGCAGTTACGGGGGGAGCTACTCTGAAGCTTTCTTT
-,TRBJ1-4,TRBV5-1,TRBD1,CASSLNPGQLATNEKLFF,TGCGCCAGCAGCTTAAATCCGGGACAGCTCGCAACTAATGAAAAACTGTTTTTT
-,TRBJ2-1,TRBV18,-,CASSPVLGSFYNEQFF,TGTGCCAGCTCACCGGTCCTGGGGAGTTTCTACAATGAGCAGTTCTTC
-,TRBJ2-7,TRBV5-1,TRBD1,CASSLEGQGYEQYF,TGCGCCAGCAGCTTAGAGGGACAGGGCTACGAGCAGTACTTC
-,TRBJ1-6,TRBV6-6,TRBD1,CASSQTQGFLF,TGTGCCAGCAGTCAAACACAGGGGTTCCTTTTT
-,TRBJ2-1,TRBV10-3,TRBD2,CAMGGSGGYNEQFF,TGTGCCATGGGGGGGAGCGGGGGATACAATGAGCAGTTCTTC
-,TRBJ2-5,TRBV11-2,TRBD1,CASSLRTGRETQYF,TGTGCCAGCAGCTTACGGACAGGGAGAGAGACCCAGTACTTC
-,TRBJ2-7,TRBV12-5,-,CASGSSRDSSYEQYF,TGTGCTAGTGGTTCTTCACGGGACTCGTCATACGAGCAGTACTTC
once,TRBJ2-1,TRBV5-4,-,CASSPGQVTYNEQFF,TGTGCCAGCAGCCCGGGGCAAGTAACCTACAATGAGCAGTTCTTC
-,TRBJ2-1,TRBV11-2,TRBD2,CASSQGTSGANEQFF,TGTGCCAGCAGTCAAGGGACTAGCGGGGCGAATGAGCAGTTCTTC
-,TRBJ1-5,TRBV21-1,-,CASRTADRGISNQPQHF,TGTGCCAGCCGGACAGCGGACAGGGGGATTAGCAATCAGCCCCAGCATTTT
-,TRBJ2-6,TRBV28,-,CASSPRQGLSGANVLTF,TGTGCCAGCAGCCCCCGACAGGGACTCTCTGGGGCCAACGTCCTGACTTTC
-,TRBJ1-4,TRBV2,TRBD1,CASASQSTGGNEKLFF,TGTGCCAGCGCCTCCCAGAGCACAGGGGGGAATGAAAAACTGTTTTTT